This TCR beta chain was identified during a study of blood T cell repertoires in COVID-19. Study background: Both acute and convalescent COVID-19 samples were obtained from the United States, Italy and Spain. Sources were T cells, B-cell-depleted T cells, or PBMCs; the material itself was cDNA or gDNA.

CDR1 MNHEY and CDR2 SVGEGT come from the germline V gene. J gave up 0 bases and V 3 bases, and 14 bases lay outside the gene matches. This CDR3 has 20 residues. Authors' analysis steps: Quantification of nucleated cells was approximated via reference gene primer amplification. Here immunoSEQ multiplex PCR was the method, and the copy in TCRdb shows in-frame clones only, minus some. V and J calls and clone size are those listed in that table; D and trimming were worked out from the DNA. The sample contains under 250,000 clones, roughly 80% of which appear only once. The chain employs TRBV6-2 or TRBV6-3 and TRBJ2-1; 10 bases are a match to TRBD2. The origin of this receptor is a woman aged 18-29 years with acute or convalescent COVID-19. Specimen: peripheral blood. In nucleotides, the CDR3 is TGTGCCAGCAGTTATTTGGCTAGCGGGAGATATAAGGGCTCCTACAATGAGCAGTTCTTC. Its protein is CASSYLASGRYKGSYNEQFF.